The 7 T cell receptor beta chains below were found in one sample sequenced in a study of T cell responses to AZD1222 COVID-19 vaccine. Libraries were prepared by immunoSEQ multiplex PCR; TCRdb keeps only in-frame clonotypes and omits some of them. The repertoire has 180,000 or so clones, more than 85% of them found once; the top ten carry 1.5% to 2%. The sequenced sample was peripheral blood, obtained 28 days after the second AZD1222 dose. The receptors originated from an adult who received the AZD1222 COVID-19 vaccine.

The J gene is TRBJ1-5, the V gene TRBV3-1 (or the pseudogene TRBV3-2), with D uncertain. In germline, CDR1 is LGHDT, CDR2 YNNKEL (reference sequence). The CDR3 covers 13 residues. V lost 4 bases, J lost 6 bases, and 10 bases lay in between. The DNA for the CDR3 is TGTGCCAGCAGCCCCGGTCCGGGTCAGCCCCAGCATTTT. Amino acids: CASSPGPGQPQHF.

This chain uses TRBV3-1 (or the pseudogene TRBV3-2) with TRBJ1-4; 8 nucleotides match TRBD1. CDR3 length: 14 amino acids. From germline, CDR1 is LGHDT and CDR2 YNNKEL (reference sequence). The V segment lost 4 bases and the J segment 5 bases; nucleotides outside the gene matches: 3. The CDR3 reads CASSRRQGNEKLFF. In DNA, the CDR3 is TGTGCCAGCAGCCGCCGACAGGGGAATGAAAAACTGTTTTTT.

About this clone: Other DNA sequences in the sample encode the same CDR3. V and J are TRBV9 and TRBJ1-1, with D perhaps matching TRBD1 (6 bases). CDR1 is SGDLS, CDR2 YYNGEE, per germline. The CDR3 extends over 14 amino acids. V shed 0 bases and J shed 2 bases, with 8 bases lying between them. In nucleotides, the CDR3 is TGTGCCAGCAGCGTAGAACAGGGAAACACTGAAGCTTTCTTT. Protein product: CASSVEQGNTEAFF.

V usage is TRBV3-1 (or the pseudogene TRBV3-2) and J usage is TRBJ2-4, with 10 positions matching TRBD2. Germline lookup yields CDR1 LGHDT and CDR2 YNNKEL (reference sequence). CDR3 length: 15 residues. J was trimmed by 6 bases and V by 6 bases; bases with no gene match: 8. The CDR3 coding sequence is TGTGCCAGCAGTGCTAGCGGGAGTTGGGGAAACATTCAGTACTTC. Its translation is CASSASGSWGNIQYF.

This rearrangement joins TRBV2 to TRBJ1-1; D is perhaps TRBD1 (5 bases). Germline V gene lookup returns CDR1 SNHLY and CDR2 FYNNEI. The CDR3 contains 14 residues. V lost 8 bases and J 4 bases, leaving 17 bases between the germline ends. The CDR3 nucleotides read TGTGCCAGCCTCCCCCACGGGGCGGGCACTGAAGCTTTCTTT. Amino acid sequence: CASLPHGAGTEAFF.

V and J are TRBV5-1 and TRBJ2-7, with 8 bases fitting TRBD1. J was trimmed by 1 base and V by 0 bases; bases with no gene match: 12. The CDR3 sequence is 18 residues long. Germline V gene data show CDR1 as SGHRS and CDR2 as YFSETQ. The CDR3 sequence: CASSLGLDRVRFSYEQYF. The CDR3 region has the DNA TGCGCCAGCAGCTTGGGATTGGACAGGGTAAGATTTTCCTACGAGCAGTACTTC.

The V gene is TRBV21-1, the J gene TRBJ1-4. TRBV21-1 is deemed a pseudogene. The CDR3 covers 15 residues. The CDR3 DNA reads as TGTGCCAGCAGCATCGCACCCCGGAGAAATGAAAAACTGTTTTTT. Encoded protein: CASSIAPRRNEKLFF.